This T cell receptor beta chain was retrieved from a study of T cells in Graves' hyperthyroidism and ophthalmopathy (dated by TCRdb to between 2018 and 2021). General notes on the study: Peripheral blood samples were taken at initial diagnosis, before any treatment was given. To identify distinguishing TCR V-J signatures, a discovery cohort of 90 to 100 patients was used, comprising some 43 with Graves' ophthalmopathy and roughly 60 with stable Graves' hyperthyroidism. Prospective prediction of ophthalmopathy was tested in an independent validation cohort of 18 to 20 hyperthyroidism patients and around 16 patients who later progressed to ophthalmopathy. The 90 to 100 discovery patients were randomly split 7:3 into training and test sets. In addition, the study compared T-cell repertoires in thyroid tissue and in blood from a handful of Graves' hyperthyroidism patients. Once sampling was done, hyperthyroidism patients were given methimazole at a starting dose of 30 mg daily, whereas ophthalmopathy patients were given high-dose intravenous methylprednisolone. TCR Vbeta CDR3 sequencing of 120 to 150 peripheral blood samples (over 40 ophthalmopathy, some 75 hyperthyroidism and approximately 17 progressor patients) is reported in the paper.

Points the paper makes about the study in general: No statistical method was used to set the sample size in advance, and investigators knew the group allocation. In validation, progression to ophthalmopathy was predicted by the model with 65% to 71% sensitivity and around 76% specificity, a median of roughly six months before onset. In cross-validation, a model built on a 13 V-J signature told ophthalmopathy apart from stable hyperthyroidism with over 85% sensitivity and around 83% specificity, and in testing the same model reached 80%/75%. Most expanded thyroid clonotypes (frequency above 0.001) were also found in blood, which suggests that blood repertoires may mirror thyroid immune responses.

The TCR beta CDR3 regions were amplified from RNA transcripts. A first-round RT-PCR of the TCR CDR3 used the HTBI primer set with the Qiagen OneStep RT-PCR kit. Libraries were constructed in a second round of multiplex PCR, after which size selection and purification were carried out. The libraries were sequenced on an Illumina HiSeq2000 using paired-end 100 bp reads. On the authors' methods: Raw data were processed with SOAPnuke, discarding reads with adapters, uncalled bases, mean Phred below 15, or no exact constant-primer or identifier match. COPE v1.2.5 was used to merge the high-quality paired reads, and each unique nucleotide sequence was defined as a clonotype. MiTCR v1.1 was used to align the clonotypes against IMGT TRBV, TRBD and TRBJ reference segments. The analysis included only V-J combinations with a frequency above 0.0001, which together covered approximately 99% of the repertoires. The TCS score was defined as F50 (clonal expansion) divided by E x V (chaos), with BLOSUM62-based TCRdist calculated between CDR3 peptides within each V-J. Welch's t-statistics and random forest reduced roughly 540 V-J features to around 14, which were used in a naive Bayes classifier (R e1071). TCRdb itself trimmed the public reads at Q25 with fastp, ran MiXCR and retained productive beta chains. Each CDR3 protein gets just one entry, which takes the most common genes and DNA from the rows behind it. TCRdb's processing, not the study's, gives the V and J calls here. Recorded for this sample are roughly 580,000 distinct CDR3 sequences; 11% to 15% of them occurred a single time. Together, the top ten hold 5.8% of the sample.

Hyperthyroidism patients were newly diagnosed, had a disease duration of under 2 months, and were aged 18 to 65 years. Patients with uncontrolled infections, other autoimmune diseases, pregnancy or lactation were excluded. Diagnoses relied on clinical symptoms, serum thyroxine and TRAb, thyroid ultrasound and orbital computed tomography. For progressor patients, blood was drawn at the first diagnosis of hyperthyroidism, before any ophthalmopathy symptoms had appeared. PBMCs were separated from roughly 10 ml of fresh peripheral blood using Ficoll-Paque density gradient centrifugation. Progressor patients were defined as those initially diagnosed with Graves' hyperthyroidism in whom ophthalmopathy developed during follow-up. Total RNA was extracted with Trizol reagent, and quality was checked on an Agilent 2100 Bioanalyzer. This clonotype was counted ten times or more. There is no known antigen for this receptor. No much larger clone is present one base from it, and per-base qualities are unavailable.

From cysteine to phenylalanine, the CDR3 is 14 amino acids long. Only the CDR3 DNA is retained, 42 bases long and in frame from the first base. V loses 8 bases, J loses 5 bases, and the germline ends lie 15 bases apart. The germline V gene yields MNHNS for CDR1 and SASEGT for CDR2. Sequenced material: blood. This clonotype was sampled from a woman aged 25-40 years with Graves' hyperthyroidism that later progressed to Graves' ophthalmopathy. This sequence uses TRBV6-1 and TRBJ1-4; a weak D assignment points to TRBD1 (6 bases agree). The CDR3 reads as follows: CASRAQGKNEKLFF. Here is the DNA: TGTGCCAGCCGGGCACAGGGTAAGAATGAAAAACTGTTTTTT.